The 11 T cell receptor beta chains reported below all come from one sample, sequenced in a study of Graves' ophthalmopathy and Graves' hyperthyroidism. TCR beta CDR3 regions were amplified from RNA transcripts. The workflow started with a first-round RT-PCR run with HTBI primers and then moved on to a second-round multiplex PCR. TCRdb itself ran the multiplex PCR reads through MiXCR, one entry per CDR3 protein. The repertoire holds 580,000 or so distinct CDR3 sequences, with less than 45% as singletons. The source material was peripheral blood or thyroid tissue (not recorded which). The source is an adult man with Graves' hyperthyroidism.

A single count supports this clonotype. The V gene is TRBV20-1, the J gene TRBJ2-5; 8 bases line up with TRBD1. CDR3 size: 13 residues. Germline CDR1 is DFQATT and CDR2 is SNEGSKA (reference sequence). In DNA, the CDR3 is TGCAGCGCCGGGACAGGTCAAGGACAGACCCAGTACTTC. It encodes CSAGTGQGQTQYF.

The chain combines TRBV7-3 with TRBJ2-2, with 12 bases aligning to TRBD2. This CDR3 has 16 residues. With V trimmed by 2 bases and J by 6 bases, 4 bases remained unmatched. Germline-derived CDR1 and CDR2 are SGHTA and FQGTGA. The CDR3 spells CASSLSRLAGAGELFF. CDR3 DNA: TGTGCCAGCAGCTTATCGCGACTAGCGGGAGCCGGGGAGCTGTTTTTT.

The chain uses TRBV10-3 and TRBJ2-3, with 10 bases matching TRBD2. Germline loops: CDR1 ENHRY, CDR2 SYGVKD. The CDR3 runs 15 residues. V lost 6 bases, J lost 5 bases, and 8 bases stayed unmatched. The CDR3 loop is CAIRERGGREDTQYF. CDR3 sequence (DNA): TGTGCCATCAGAGAGCGGGGGGGCCGTGAAGATACGCAGTATTTT.

This clonotype was detected many times. This chain links TRBV15 with TRBJ1-1; TRBD1 matches at 9 bases. The CDR3 totals 15 residues. Trimming removed 5 bases from V and 6 bases from J; junction bases left unmatched: 10. Germline CDR1 is LNHNV and CDR2 is YYDKDF (reference sequence). This chain's CDR3 is CATSFRDRAFPEAFF. CDR3 nucleotides: TGTGCCACCAGCTTCCGGGACAGGGCTTTCCCTGAAGCTTTCTTT.

This clonotype has at least ten counts. This chain connects TRBV5-1 to TRBJ2-7; 7 positions match TRBD2. The CDR3 is 14 amino acids. The V gene end was trimmed by 2 bases and the J gene end by 6 bases; junction bases not matched to a gene: 8. Per the germline V gene, CDR1 is SGHRS and CDR2 is YFSETQ. CDR3 nucleotides: TGCGCCAGCAGCTTCCGGGGGGAGCCTGTCGAGCAGTACTTC. It specifies CASSFRGEPVEQYF.

Concerning this clonotype itself: Since no conserved phenylalanine or tryptophan closes the CDR3, a read error is the likely cause. This chain links TRBV12-3 or TRBV12-4 with TRBJ1-1; D perhaps matches TRBD1 (6 bases). V gave up 1 base and J gave up 1 base, with 7 bases separating them. The CDR3 runs to 14 residues. The CDR3 reads CASSLVRGNTEAFS. In DNA form, the CDR3 reads TGTGCCAGCAGTTTAGTCAGGGGGAACACTGAAGCTTTCTCT.

The V gene is TRBV24-1, the J gene TRBJ2-7; the match to TRBD2 covers 9 bases. Germline CDR1 and CDR2: KGHDR and SFDVKD. Unmatched junction bases numbered 4, after V lost 2 bases and J lost 3 bases. CDR3 length: 15 amino acids. The CDR3 is CATSDSAGGFYEQYF. In DNA form, the CDR3 reads TGTGCCACCAGTGATTCGGCGGGAGGGTTCTACGAGCAGTACTTC.

This chain connects TRBV10-2 to TRBJ2-7; TRBD2 aligns across 9 bases. Losses at the gene ends were 2 bases for V and 9 bases for J; bases not matched to a gene: 11. The CDR3 covers 15 residues. The V gene's germline CDR1 is WSHSY and CDR2 SAAADI. The chain's CDR3 is CASSEGRSGSSGQYF. CDR3 coding DNA: TGCGCCAGCAGTGAGGGGCGTAGCGGGAGCTCAGGGCAGTACTTC.

This clonotype appeared once. This chain joins TRBV19 and TRBJ1-2; D unresolved. There are 13 residues in the CDR3. Germline CDR1 LNHDA, CDR2 SQIVND (reference sequence). V was pared by 7 bases and J by 4 bases, with 13 bases between. CDR3 coding DNA: TGTGCCAGTACGACTAGCGGGAGCTATGGCTACACCTTC. Residues: CASTTSGSYGYTF.

This clonotype was counted between two and nine times. The rearrangement uses TRBV5-4 and TRBJ1-5; D is undetermined. CDR1 and CDR2 (germline): SGHNT, YYREEE (reference sequence). The CDR3 loop spans 15 amino acids. With 2 bases removed from V and 7 bases from J, the gap between germline ends came to 16 bases. In nucleotides, the CDR3 is TGTGCCAGCAGCTTTGACGGAAGCCCTGAGCAGCCCCAGCATTTT. Translating it yields CASSFDGSPEQPQHF.

In this sample, this clonotype turned up many times. The rearrangement links TRBV15 to TRBJ1-1; TRBD1 aligns across 8 bases. V shed 3 bases and J 5 bases; nucleotides not matched to a gene: 8. Looked up from germline, CDR1 is LNHNV and CDR2 is YYDKDF (reference sequence). This CDR3 region has 15 residues. The CDR3, as DNA: TGTGCCACCAGCAGGGAATGGACAGGGAGGACTGAAGCTTTCTTT. This translates into CATSREWTGRTEAFF. The entire variable domain, with the rest obtained from reference TRBV15 and TRBJ1-1, is as follows: DAMVIQNPRYQVTQFGKPVTLSCSQTLNHNVMYWYQQKSSQAPKLLFHYYDKDFNNEADTPDNFQSRRPNTSFCFLDIRSPGLGDTAMYLCATSREWTGRTEAFFGQGTRLTVV.